The 26 T cell receptor beta chains listed next were all sequenced from one sample in a study of OX40 agonist ivuxolimab in advanced cancers. Only in-frame clones appear in the TCRdb table, and some are missing; sequencing was by immunoSEQ multiplex PCR. The sample lists 77,000 or so clones, roughly 90% occurring once. The input for sequencing was CD4+ or CD8+ T cells sorted from blood, taken in a trial of the OX40 agonist ivuxolimab. The receptor set was obtained from an adult with an advanced solid tumor such as melanoma, head and neck, liver or kidney cancer.

The V gene is TRBV21-1, the J gene TRBJ2-1. TRBV21-1 is flagged as a pseudogene. The CDR3 length is 8 residues. CDR3 bases: TGTGCCGGGAATGAGCAGTTCTTC. It codes for CAGNEQFF.

The rearrangement uses TRBV7-9 and TRBJ2-1; D is unclear. The CDR3 covers 16 residues. Germline values: CDR1 SEHNR, CDR2 FQNEAQ (reference sequence). Deletions cut 1 base from V and 1 base from J, with 11 bases between. CDR3 bases: TGTGCCAGCAGCTTAGGGTGGGTTCAGTCCTACAATGAGCAGTTCTTC. This sequence encodes CASSLGWVQSYNEQFF.

The V and J genes are TRBV11-2 and TRBJ2-1; TRBD2 agrees at 7 bases. The V segment lost 5 bases and the J segment 4 bases; nucleotides outside the gene matches: 11. CDR1 is SGHAT and CDR2 is FQNNGV in the germline V gene. The CDR3 loop spans 16 amino acids. CDR3 residues: CASSITSEGLYNEQFF. The CDR3 DNA reads TGTGCCAGCAGCATTACGTCTGAGGGACTATACAATGAGCAGTTCTTC.

The gene calls are TRBV5-6 and TRBJ2-7; D call uncertain. The CDR3 loop spans 14 amino acids. CDR1 SGHDT and CDR2 YYEEEE come from the germline V gene. V gave up 2 bases and J gave up 0 bases, with 9 bases separating them. In DNA, the CDR3 is TGTGCCAGCAGCTTCGGTACGGCCTCCTACGAGCAGTACTTC. Its translation is CASSFGTASYEQYF.

This clone was detected a few times. The V call is TRBV2, the J call TRBJ2-1; no reliable D call. The CDR3 is 16 residues long. In germline, CDR1 is SNHLY, CDR2 FYNNEI. V lost 1 base and J lost 9, with 19 bases in between. Here the CDR3 reads CASSEVIEIPPFEQFF. The CDR3 bases are TGTGCCAGCAGTGAAGTTATAGAGATCCCCCCATTTGAGCAGTTCTTC.

The gene calls are TRBV7-2 and TRBJ2-7; D ambiguous. CDR1 SGHTA and CDR2 FQGNSA come from the germline V gene. This CDR3 has 15 residues. Trimming shortened V by 2 bases and J by 2 bases, and 13 bases separated the two germline ends. The CDR3 region has the DNA TGTGCCAGCAGCTTAACGGATGGCGGACCCTACGAGCAGTACTTC. Encoded protein: CASSLTDGGPYEQYF.

The chain has TRBV21-1 and TRBJ2-5. TRBV21-1 is classified as a pseudogene. The CDR3 totals 16 residues. The CDR3 coding sequence is TGTGCCAGCAGCAAAGAGGTCACTAGTTTTGGGGGGACCCAGTACTTC. It yields the protein CASSKEVTSFGGTQYF.

The gene calls are TRBV21-1 and TRBJ2-1; the DNA was not compared with TRBD1, the D call given in the table. TRBV21-1 constitutes a pseudogene. The CDR3 loop spans 17 amino acids. CDR3 sequence reads: CASSKEEGQGSYNEQFF. As DNA, the CDR3 is TGTGCCAGCAGCAAAGAGGAGGGACAGGGTAGCTACAATGAGCAGTTCTTC.

CDR3 sequence: CASSQGTSGLTDTQYF. The DNA of the CDR3 is TGCGCCAGCAGCCAAGGGACTAGCGGACTCACAGATACGCAGTATTTT. The rearrangement links TRBV5-1 to TRBJ2-3; 11 nucleotides match TRBD2. The ends lost 4 bases at V and 2 bases at J; junction bases unmatched: 6. The CDR3 length is 16 residues. The germline V gene has CDR1 SGHRS and CDR2 YFSETQ.

This chain links TRBV10-3 with TRBJ1-1; unclear D gene. The CDR3 totals 13 residues. Looked up from germline, CDR1 is ENHRY and CDR2 is SYGVKD. V shed 2 bases and J shed 2 bases, with 6 bases lying between them. The CDR3 bases are TGTGCCATCAGTGAGGGATTAAACACTGAAGCTTTCTTT. Translation gives CAISEGLNTEAFF.

The CDR3 bases are TGTGCCAGCTCACTAGGGGGGTTGGCAGATCAGTACTTC. Protein: CASSLGGLADQYF. V and J are TRBV7-6 and TRBJ2-7; D tentatively reads TRBD1 or TRBD2 (6 bases each). The ends were cut back, 8 bases at V and 10 bases at J, with 21 bases in the middle. The CDR3 extends over 13 amino acids. Germline lookup yields CDR1 SGHVS and CDR2 FNYEAQ.

The V and J genes are TRBV10-3 and TRBJ1-2, with 7 positions matching TRBD1. Germline trimming cut 5 bases from V and 3 bases from J; bases unmatched to any gene: 6. This CDR3 region has 14 residues. CDR1 ENHRY and CDR2 SYGVKD come from the germline V gene. The chain's CDR3 is CAISMTGTDYGYTF. CDR3 DNA: TGTGCCATCAGTATGACAGGGACGGACTATGGCTACACCTTC.

The chain has TRBV6-5 and TRBJ2-7; TRBD2 might be the D (5 bases). The germline V gene encodes CDR1 MNHEY and CDR2 SVGAGI. V dropped 6 bases and J dropped 3 bases, with 12 bases sitting between them. This CDR3 is built from 13 residues. The CDR3 DNA sequence: TGTGCCAGCAGGGTTACAGAGGGCTACGAGCAGTACTTC. Translation: CASRVTEGYEQYF.

V is TRBV7-9 and J is TRBJ2-2; no reliable D call. The germline CDR1 and CDR2 sequences are SEHNR and FQNEAQ (reference sequence). Trimming cost V 0 bases and J 2 bases, with 7 bases left between them. The CDR3 runs to 15 residues. CDR3 protein: CASSLARVNTGELFF. CDR3 coding DNA: TGTGCCAGCAGCTTAGCACGCGTCAACACCGGGGAGCTGTTTTTT.

As to this clone: Additional DNA sequences in this sample encode the identical CDR3. This chain joins TRBV18 and TRBJ2-2; D ambiguous. CDR1 and CDR2 from the germline V gene are KGHSH and LQKENI. This CDR3 has 12 amino acids. With 3 bases removed from V and 3 bases from J, the gap between germline ends came to 2 bases. CDR3 in DNA: TGTGCCAGCTCACCCGACACCGGGGAGCTGTTTTTT. This gives the protein CASSPDTGELFF.

This rearrangement joins TRBV5-5 to TRBJ2-7; D not certain. The germline V and J ends were trimmed by 0 bases and 6 bases, with 10 bases remaining between them. Germline V gene lookup returns CDR1 SGHKS and CDR2 YYEKEE (reference sequence). There are 13 residues in the CDR3. CDR3 in amino acids: CASSLVAGSEQYF. In DNA, the CDR3 is TGTGCCAGCAGCTTGGTGGCAGGATCCGAGCAGTACTTC.

To note about this clone: The same CDR3 arises from other DNA sequences in this sample as well. The rearrangement uses TRBV5-1 and TRBJ2-1, with D unclear. CDR1 is SGHRS, CDR2 YFSETQ, per germline. Trimming took off 0 bases at V and 2 bases at J, with 0 bases between the two ends. The length of the CDR3 is 12 residues. The DNA of the CDR3 is TGCGCCAGCAGCTTGGCCTACAATGAGCAGTTCTTC. Translating gives CASSLAYNEQFF. Full variable domain (missing parts from reference TRBV5-1 and TRBJ2-1): KAGVTQTPRYLIKTRGQQVTLSCSPISGHRSVSWYQQTPGQGLQFLFEYFSETQRNKGNFPGRFSGRQFSNSRSEMNVSTLELGDSALYLCASSLAYNEQFFGPGTRLTVL.

For the CDR3, the DNA is TGCGCCAGCAGCCCTCTGGGACAGGGGGCCGACACCGGGGAGCTGTTTTTT. The encoded protein is CASSPLGQGADTGELFF. The V gene is TRBV4-1, the J gene TRBJ2-2, with 12 bases identical to TRBD1. This CDR3 is built from 17 residues. Germline lookup yields CDR1 MGHRA and CDR2 YSYEKL. Trimming took 4 bases from V and 3 from J; bases not matched to a gene: 6.

This clone was detected once. V is TRBV19 and J is TRBJ1-1; 9 bases are a match to TRBD1. This CDR3 spans 17 amino acids. The J segment lost 3 bases and the V segment lost 6 bases, leaving 14 bases of the junction unmatched. CDR1 and CDR2 (germline): LNHDA, SQIVND (reference sequence). For the CDR3, the DNA is TGTGCCAGTAGCCTCCGTTGGGGACAGGGTGGCGACACTGAAGCTTTCTTT. Protein: CASSLRWGQGGDTEAFF.

The CDR3 bases are TGTGCCAGCAGTGCGGGTACGCATTACGAGCAGTACTTC. This codes for CASSAGTHYEQYF. The genes are TRBV25-1 and TRBJ2-7; D remains unclear. CDR1 is MGHDK and CDR2 is SYGVNS in the germline V gene. Trimming took off 4 bases at V and 4 bases at J, with 11 bases between the two ends. This CDR3 region has 13 residues.

V is TRBV9 and J is TRBJ2-3; 14 bases agree with TRBD2. Germline CDR1 and CDR2: SGDLS and YYNGEE. The CDR3 totals 17 residues. The trim removed 2 bases at V and 5 bases at J, leaving 7 bases unmatched. CDR3: CASSVPTSGGVEDTQYF. The CDR3 DNA is TGTGCCAGCAGCGTCCCGACTAGCGGGGGGGTGGAAGATACGCAGTATTTT.

The rearrangement uses TRBV6-6 and TRBJ1-6; the D is unclear. In germline, CDR1 is MNHNY, CDR2 SVGAGI (reference sequence). There are 16 residues in the CDR3. Between the trimmed V and J ends, which lost 4 bases and 3 bases, there was a span of 13 bases. Here the CDR3 reads CASSSDSAHYNSPLHF. CDR3 bases: TGTGCCAGCAGTTCCGACTCTGCCCACTATAATTCACCCCTCCACTTT.

The genes are TRBV19 and TRBJ1-2; 7 positions match TRBD1. The CDR3 has 16 residues. Trimming took 6 bases from V and 2 from J; bases not matched to a gene: 12. Germline CDR1 LNHDA, CDR2 SQIVND (reference sequence). Written as DNA, the CDR3 is TGTGCCAGTAGAGGGGGCCCATCCCCATTCAACTATGGCTACACCTTC. This codes for CASRGGPSPFNYGYTF.

The V gene is TRBV30, the J gene TRBJ2-3; no clear D. CDR1 is GTSNPN and CDR2 is SVGIG in the germline V gene (reference sequence). The CDR3 has 11 amino acids. V lost 3 bases to trimming and J lost 5 bases, with 6 bases between them. CDR3: CAWSPGDTQYF. In DNA, the CDR3 is TGTGCCTGGAGCCCGGGAGATACGCAGTATTTT.

This clone has more than one count but fewer than ten. The rearrangement uses TRBV25-1 and TRBJ1-2, with 7 bases lining up with TRBD1. Losses at the gene ends were 8 bases for V and 5 bases for J; bases not matched to a gene: 14. This CDR3 contains 15 residues. The germline CDR1 and CDR2 sequences are MGHDK and SYGVNS. The chain's CDR3 is CASRDSTGILYGYTF. The CDR3 region has the DNA TGTGCCAGCCGAGACTCGACAGGGATACTTTATGGCTACACCTTC.

The chain is built from TRBV30 and TRBJ2-7; D may be TRBD2 (5 bases). This CDR3 region has 13 residues. Germline V gene sequence: CDR1 GTSNPN, CDR2 SVGIG (reference sequence). V lost 5 bases, J lost 3 bases, and 14 bases lay in between. CDR3 nucleotide sequence: TGTGCCTGGGGATGGGCGGCGGGCTACGAGCAGTACTTC. Translation: CAWGWAAGYEQYF.